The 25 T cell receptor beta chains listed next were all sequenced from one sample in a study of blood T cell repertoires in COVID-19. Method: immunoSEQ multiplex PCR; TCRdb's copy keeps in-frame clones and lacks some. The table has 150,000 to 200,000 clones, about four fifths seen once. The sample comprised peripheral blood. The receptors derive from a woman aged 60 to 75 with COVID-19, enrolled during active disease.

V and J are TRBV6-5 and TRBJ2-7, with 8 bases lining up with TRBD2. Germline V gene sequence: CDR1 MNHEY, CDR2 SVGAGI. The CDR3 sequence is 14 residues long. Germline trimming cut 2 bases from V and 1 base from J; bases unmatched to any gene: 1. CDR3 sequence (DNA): TGTGCCAGCAGTTACGGGACTAGATCCTACGAGCAGTACTTC. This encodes CASSYGTRSYEQYF.

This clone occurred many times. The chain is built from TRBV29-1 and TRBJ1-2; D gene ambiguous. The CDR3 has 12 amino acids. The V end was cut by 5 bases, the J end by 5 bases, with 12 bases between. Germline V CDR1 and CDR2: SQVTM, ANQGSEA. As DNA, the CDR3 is TGCAGCGTTTTCCGGGAGCTTTATGGCTACACCTTC. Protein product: CSVFRELYGYTF.

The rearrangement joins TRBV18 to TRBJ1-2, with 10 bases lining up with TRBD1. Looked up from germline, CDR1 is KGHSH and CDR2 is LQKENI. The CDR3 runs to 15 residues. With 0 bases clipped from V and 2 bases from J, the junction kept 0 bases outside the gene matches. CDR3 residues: CASSPPGQGNYGYTF. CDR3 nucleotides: TGTGCCAGCTCACCACCGGGACAGGGGAACTATGGCTACACCTTC.

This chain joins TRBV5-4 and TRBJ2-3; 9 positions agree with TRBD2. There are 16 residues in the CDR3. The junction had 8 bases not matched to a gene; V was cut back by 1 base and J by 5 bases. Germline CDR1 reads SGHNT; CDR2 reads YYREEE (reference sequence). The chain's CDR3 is CASSLRLAGRVDTQYF. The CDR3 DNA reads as TGTGCCAGCAGCTTGAGGCTAGCGGGAAGGGTAGATACGCAGTATTTT.

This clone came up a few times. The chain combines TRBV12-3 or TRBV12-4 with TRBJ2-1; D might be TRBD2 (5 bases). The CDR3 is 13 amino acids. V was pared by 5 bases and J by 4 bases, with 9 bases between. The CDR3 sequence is CASSPPGYNEQFF. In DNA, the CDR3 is TGTGCCAGCAGTCCCCCGGGGTACAATGAGCAGTTCTTC.

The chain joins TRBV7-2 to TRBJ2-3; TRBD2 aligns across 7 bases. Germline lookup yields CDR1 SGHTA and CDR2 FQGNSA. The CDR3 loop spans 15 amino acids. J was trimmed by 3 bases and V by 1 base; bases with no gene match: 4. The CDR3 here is CASSLVGLGTDTQYF. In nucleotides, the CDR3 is TGTGCCAGCAGCTTAGTCGGACTAGGAACAGATACGCAGTATTTT.

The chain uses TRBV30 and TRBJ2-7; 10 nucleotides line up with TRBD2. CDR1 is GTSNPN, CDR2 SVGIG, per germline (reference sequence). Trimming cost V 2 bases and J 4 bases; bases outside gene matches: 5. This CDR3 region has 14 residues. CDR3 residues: CAWSITSGTYEQYF. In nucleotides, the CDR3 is TGTGCCTGGAGTATAACTAGCGGGACGTACGAGCAGTACTTC.

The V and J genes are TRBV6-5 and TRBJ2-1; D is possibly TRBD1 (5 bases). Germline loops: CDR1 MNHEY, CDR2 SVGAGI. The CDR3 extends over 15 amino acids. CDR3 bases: TGTGCGGTCAGATCGACAGCGAGCTCCTACAATGAGCAGTTCTTC. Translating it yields CAVRSTASSYNEQFF.

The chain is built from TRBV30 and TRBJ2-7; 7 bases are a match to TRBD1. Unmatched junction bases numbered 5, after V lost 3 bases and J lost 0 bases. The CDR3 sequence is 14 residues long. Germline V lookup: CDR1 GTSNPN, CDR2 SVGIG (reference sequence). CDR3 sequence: CAWSPKGASYEQYF. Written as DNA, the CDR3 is TGTGCCTGGAGCCCAAAGGGGGCCTCCTACGAGCAGTACTTC.

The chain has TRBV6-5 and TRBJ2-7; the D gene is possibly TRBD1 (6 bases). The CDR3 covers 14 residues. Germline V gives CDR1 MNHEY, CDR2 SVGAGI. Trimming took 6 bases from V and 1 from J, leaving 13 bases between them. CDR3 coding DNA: TGTGCCAGCAGGGACGACAGGCCATCCTACGAGCAGTACTTC. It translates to CASRDDRPSYEQYF.

CDR3 nucleotides: TGTGCCAGCAGGGACAGCTCCTACAATGAGCAGTTCTTC. This codes for CASRDSSYNEQFF. The V and J genes are TRBV6-5 and TRBJ2-1; possible D gene TRBD1, 6 bases. The CDR3 sequence is 13 residues long. Germline V gene lookup returns CDR1 MNHEY and CDR2 SVGAGI. With 6 bases removed from V and 0 bases from J, the gap between germline ends came to 6 bases.

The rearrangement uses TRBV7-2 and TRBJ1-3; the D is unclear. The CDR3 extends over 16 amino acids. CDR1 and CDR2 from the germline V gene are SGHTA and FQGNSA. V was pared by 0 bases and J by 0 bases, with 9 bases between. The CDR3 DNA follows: TGTGCCAGCAGCTTAGCGGTACCAGGCTCTGGAAACACCATATATTTT. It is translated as CASSLAVPGSGNTIYF.

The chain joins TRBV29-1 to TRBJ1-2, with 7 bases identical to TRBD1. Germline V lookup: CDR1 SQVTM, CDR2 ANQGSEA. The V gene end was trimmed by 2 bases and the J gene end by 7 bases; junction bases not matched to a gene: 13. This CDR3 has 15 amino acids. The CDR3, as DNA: TGCAGCGTTGAACCCGGGGCAGGGGGTTCCTTTGGCTACACCTTC. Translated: CSVEPGAGGSFGYTF.

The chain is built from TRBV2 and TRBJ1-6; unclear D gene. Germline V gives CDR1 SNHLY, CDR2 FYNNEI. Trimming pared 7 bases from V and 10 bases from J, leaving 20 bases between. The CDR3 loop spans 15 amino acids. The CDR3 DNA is TGTGCCAGCACCACAAACCCGACGTCGGGGTCACCCCTCCACTTT. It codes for CASTTNPTSGSPLHF. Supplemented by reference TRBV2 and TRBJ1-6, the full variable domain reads EPEVTQTPSHQVTQMGQEVILRCVPISNHLYFYWYRQILGQKVEFLVSFYNNEISEKSEIFDDQFSVERPDGSNFTLKIRSTKLEDSAMYFCASTTNPTSGSPLHFGNGTRLTVT.

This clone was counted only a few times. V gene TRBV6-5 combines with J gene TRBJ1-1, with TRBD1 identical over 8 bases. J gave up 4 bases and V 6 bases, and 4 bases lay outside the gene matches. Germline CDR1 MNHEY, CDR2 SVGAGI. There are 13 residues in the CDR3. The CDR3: CASSRTGGTEAFF. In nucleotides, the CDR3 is TGTGCCAGCAGCCGAACAGGGGGCACTGAAGCTTTCTTT.

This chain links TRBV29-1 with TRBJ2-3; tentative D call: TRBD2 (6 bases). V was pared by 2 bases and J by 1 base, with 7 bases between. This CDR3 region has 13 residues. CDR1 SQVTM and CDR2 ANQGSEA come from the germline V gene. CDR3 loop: CSVEWRGTDTQYF. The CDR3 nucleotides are TGCAGCGTTGAATGGAGGGGCACAGATACGCAGTATTTT.

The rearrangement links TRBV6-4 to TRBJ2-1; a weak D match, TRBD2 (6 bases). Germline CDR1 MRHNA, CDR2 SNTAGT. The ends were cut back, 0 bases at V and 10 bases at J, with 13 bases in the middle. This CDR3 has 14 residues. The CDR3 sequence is CASSDSRRAGEQFF. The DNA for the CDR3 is TGTGCCAGCAGTGACTCCCGGAGGGCCGGGGAGCAGTTCTTC.

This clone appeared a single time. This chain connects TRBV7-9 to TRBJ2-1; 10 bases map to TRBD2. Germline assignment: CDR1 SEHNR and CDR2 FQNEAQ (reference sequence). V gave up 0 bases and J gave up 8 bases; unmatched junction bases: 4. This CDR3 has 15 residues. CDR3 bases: TGTGCCAGCAGCTTAGCGAGCGGGGGGGGCCATGAGCAGTTCTTC. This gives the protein CASSLASGGGHEQFF.

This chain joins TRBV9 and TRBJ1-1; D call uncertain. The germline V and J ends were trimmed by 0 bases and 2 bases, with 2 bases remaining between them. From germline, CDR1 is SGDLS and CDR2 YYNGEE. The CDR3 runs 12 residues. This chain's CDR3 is CASSVANTEAFF. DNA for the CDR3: TGTGCCAGCAGCGTAGCTAACACTGAAGCTTTCTTT.

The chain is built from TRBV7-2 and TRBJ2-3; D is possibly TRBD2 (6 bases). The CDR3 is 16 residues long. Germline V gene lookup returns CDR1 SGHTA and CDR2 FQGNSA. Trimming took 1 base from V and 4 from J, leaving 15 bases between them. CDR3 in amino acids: CASSLGVGRMADTQYF. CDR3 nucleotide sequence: TGTGCCAGCAGCTTAGGGGTCGGGAGAATGGCAGATACGCAGTATTTT.

CDR3 loop: CASSPRTSGGTKRGTQYF. The CDR3, as DNA: TGTGCCAGCAGCCCGCGGACTAGCGGGGGTACTAAGAGGGGGACCCAGTACTTC. The V call is TRBV3-1 (or the pseudogene TRBV3-2), the J call TRBJ2-5, with TRBD2 matching 13 bases. The germline V gene has CDR1 LGHDT and CDR2 YNNKEL (reference sequence). Trimming at V came to 4 bases and at J to 7 bases, leaving 15 bases not matched to a gene. The CDR3 spans 18 residues.

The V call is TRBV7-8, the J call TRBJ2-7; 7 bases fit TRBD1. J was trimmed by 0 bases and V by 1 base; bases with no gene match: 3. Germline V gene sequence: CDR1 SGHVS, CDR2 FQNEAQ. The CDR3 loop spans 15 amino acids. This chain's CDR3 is CASSLEGQSSYEQYF. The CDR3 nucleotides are TGTGCCAGCAGCTTAGAGGGACAGAGCTCCTACGAGCAGTACTTC. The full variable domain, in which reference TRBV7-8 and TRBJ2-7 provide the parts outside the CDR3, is GAGVSQSPRYKVAKRGQDVALRCDPISGHVSLFWYQQALGQGPEFLTYFQNEAQLDKSGLPSDRFFAERPEGSVSTLKIQRTQQEDSAVYLCASSLEGQSSYEQYFGPGTRLTVT.

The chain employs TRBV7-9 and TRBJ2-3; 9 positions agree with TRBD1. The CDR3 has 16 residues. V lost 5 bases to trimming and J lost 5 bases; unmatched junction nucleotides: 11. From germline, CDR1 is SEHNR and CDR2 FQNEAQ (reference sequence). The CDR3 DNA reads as TGTGCCAGCAGCCTGAGACAGGGGGGTTCAGGAGATACGCAGTATTTT. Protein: CASSLRQGGSGDTQYF. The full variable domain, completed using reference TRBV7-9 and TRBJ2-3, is DTGVSQNPRHKITKRGQNVTFRCDPISEHNRLYWYRQTLGQGPEFLTYFQNEAQLEKSRLLSDRFSAERPKGSFSTLEIQRTEQGDSAMYLCASSLRQGGSGDTQYFGPGTRLTVL.

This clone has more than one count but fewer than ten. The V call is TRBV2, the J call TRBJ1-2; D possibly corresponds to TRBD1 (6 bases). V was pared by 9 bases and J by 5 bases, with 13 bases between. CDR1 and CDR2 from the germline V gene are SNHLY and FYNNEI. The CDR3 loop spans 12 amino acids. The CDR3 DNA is TGTGCCAGAGGGACACAGCGGTATGGCTACACCTTC. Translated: CARGTQRYGYTF.

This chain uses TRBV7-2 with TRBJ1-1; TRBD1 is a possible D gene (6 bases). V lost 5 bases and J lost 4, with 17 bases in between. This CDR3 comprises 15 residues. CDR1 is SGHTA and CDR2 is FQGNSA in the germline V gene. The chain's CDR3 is CASSTKGGGGTEAFF. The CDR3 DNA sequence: TGTGCCAGCAGCACCAAAGGGGGTGGGGGCACTGAAGCTTTCTTT.